This TCR beta chain was sequenced during a study of shared clonotypes between healthy human individuals. The study, taken as a whole, reports: Among donors, sharing of clonotypes was expected to be affected by sequencing depth.

The CDR3 is 14 amino acids. V was pared by 2 bases and J by 0 bases, with 5 bases between. In germline, CDR1 is GTSNPN, CDR2 SVGIG (reference sequence). Clones were read by immunoSEQ multiplex PCR, and TCRdb kept only the in-frame ones, dropping some. Among about 470,000 clones listed, 70% to 80% were seen once. This clone occurred a few times. The target antigen is unknown. The sample holds other DNA sequences that translate to the same CDR3. V and J are TRBV30 and TRBJ2-6; D not resolved. Input material: PBMCs. The TCR sequence derives from a middle-aged woman in good health. Some clones in this sample may be carry-over from other donors' samples. Written as DNA, the CDR3 is TGTGCCTGGAGTAGGGACTCTGGGGCCAACGTCCTGACTTTC. Its protein product is CAWSRDSGANVLTF.